The clone carrying this TCR beta chain has a handful of counts. What it binds is unknown. Next came a second PCR, run for about 7 to 11 cycles, which used a sample-barcoded 5' primer along with a J-beta primer mix. TCRdb redid the calling of the 5' RACE reads with MiXCR, one entry per CDR3 protein. The sample consists of fewer than 1.5 million distinct CDR3 sequences, approximately 42% of them appearing once. The sample is drawn from a study of blood T cells in healthy people across ages. Germline V gene lookup returns CDR1 LNHNV and CDR2 YYDKDF (reference sequence). This CDR3 spans 17 amino acids. Trimming removed 2 bases from V and 3 bases from J; junction bases left unmatched: 12. Broader study findings: Strongly correlated with naive T cell percentage was TCR beta diversity.

The rearrangement joins TRBV15 to TRBJ2-7; 8 bases are a match to TRBD2. The sequence was collected from a woman aged 18 to 35 in good health. Sequenced: blood. CDR3 amino acids: CATSRPSGGVLSYEQYF. CDR3 sequence (DNA): TGTGCCACCAGCAGACCCAGCGGGGGAGTCTTGAGCTACGAGCAGTACTTC.